A selection of T cell receptor beta chains follows, all from one sample in a study of blood T cell repertoires in COVID-19. Assay used: immunoSEQ multiplex PCR; TCRdb lists only in-frame clones, some missing. The sample comprises about 210,000 clones, over 75% of which are singletons, and approximately 9.2% rests with the top ten. The sequencing input was PBMCs or T cells enriched from blood (not recorded which). The source of these receptors is a man in his forties or fifties who had recovered from COVID-19. Each CDR3 is given with its conserved first and last residue. D genes are given only for firm matches. For some rows the clone size is stated as once, few or many, or as a class when expanded; others skip it.

>TRBJ1-2|TRBV30|NA|NA
TGTGCCTGGAGTCTGCTAGATTGGGGCTACACCTTC
CAWSLLDWGYTF
>TRBJ1-5|TRBV2|TRBD1|NA
TGTGCCAGCAGCCAGGACAGGGGGGCTTCTCAGCCCCAGCATTTT
CASSQDRGASQPQHF
>TRBJ2-1|TRBV19|TRBD1|NA
TGTGCCAGTGGGACAGGGAGGAACTCCTACAATGAGCAGTTCTTC
CASGTGRNSYNEQFF
>TRBJ1-2|TRBV9|NA|NA
TGTGCCAGCAGCGTTGCTGGGCAAACCTATGGCTACACCTTC
CASSVAGQTYGYTF
>TRBJ2-1|TRBV11-1|TRBD2|NA
TGTGCCAGCAGCGGGAGCGGGAGATCCTACAATGAGCAGTTCTTC
CASSGSGRSYNEQFF
>TRBJ1-5|TRBV19|NA|NA
TGTGCCAGTAGTATAGATCCGAATCAGCCCCAGCATTTT
CASSIDPNQPQHF
>TRBJ2-7|TRBV14|NA|NA
TGTGCCAGCAGCCCTGGGGGCGGTCCTTACGAGCAGTACTTC
CASSPGGGPYEQYF
>TRBJ2-1|TRBV9|NA|NA
TGTGCCAGCAGCGTAGGGGGAGACGGGCTGTTCTTC
CASSVGGDGLFF
>TRBJ2-1|TRBV27|TRBD2|once
TGTGCCAGCAGTTTAGACGGGAGGGCCGGAAATGAGCAGTTCTTC
CASSLDGRAGNEQFF
>TRBJ1-1|TRBV6-6|NA|NA
TGTGCCAGCAGTTACTTGGAGGGCGCTGAAGCTTTCTTT
CASSYLEGAEAFF
>TRBJ2-7|TRBV5-1|NA|once
TGCGCCAGCAGCTTGGAGGGACTGCCTACCTACGAGCAGTACTTC
CASSLEGLPTYEQYF
>TRBJ1-5|TRBV7-2|NA|NA
TGTGCCAGCAGCCAGGGGTGGGGTGGAATACAGCCCCAGCATTTT
CASSQGWGGIQPQHF
>TRBJ1-5|TRBV5-6|NA|NA
TGTGCCAGCAGCTTCGGGTCCAGGGATCAGCCCCAGCATTTT
CASSFGSRDQPQHF
>TRBJ2-7|TRBV9|NA|NA
TGTGCCAGCAGCGTAGGGCGGGATCCCTCCTACGAGCAGTACTTC
CASSVGRDPSYEQYF
>TRBJ2-1|TRBV7-9|NA|NA
TGTGCCAGCAGCACCTGGGCCACCGAGCAGTTCTTC
CASSTWATEQFF
>TRBJ2-1|TRBV18|TRBD2|NA
TGTGCCAGCTCACCAGGGACTAGCGGTCTATACAATGAGCAGTTCTTC
CASSPGTSGLYNEQFF
>TRBJ1-1|TRBV3-1/TRBV3-2|NA|NA
TGTGCCAGCAGCCAAGGAGGGTTACAGGGCACTGAAGCTTTCTTT
CASSQGGLQGTEAFF
>TRBJ1-1|TRBV24-1|NA|once
TGTGCCACCAGTGACTCCCTGCCGGGGAACACTGAAGCTTTCTTT
CATSDSLPGNTEAFF
>TRBJ2-7|TRBV12-3/TRBV12-4|TRBD2|NA
TGTGCCAGCAGCCGCGGGGGGTTCGAGCAGTACTTC
CASSRGGFEQYF
>TRBJ2-2|TRBV5-8|TRBD1|once
TGTGCCAGTTTCCGGGACAGTCACACCGGGGAGCTGTTTTTT
CASFRDSHTGELFF
>TRBJ2-5|TRBV7-9|TRBD1|NA
TGTGCCAGCAGCTTTATACAGGGGGGAGAGACCCAGTACTTC
CASSFIQGGETQYF
>TRBJ1-3|TRBV19|NA|NA
TGTGCCAGTAAAATGAGGGCTCAAAGACAATCTGGAAACACCATATATTTT
CASKMRAQRQSGNTIYF
>TRBJ2-7|TRBV9|TRBD2|NA
TGTGCCAGCAGCCCAGAAGTAGCGGGGAACTCCTACGAGCAGTACTTC
CASSPEVAGNSYEQYF
>TRBJ2-1|TRBV18|NA|NA
TGTGCCAGCTCAAAAGAACCCGGACTCACGCTCCCACGTGAGCAGTTCTTC
CASSKEPGLTLPREQFF
>TRBJ1-2|TRBV28|NA|NA
TGTGCCAGCAGTTTTCAGGTCCCCTATGGCTACACCTTC
CASSFQVPYGYTF
>TRBJ1-1|TRBV7-2|NA|NA
TGTGCCAGCGCTGCAGAAGGAATGAGGGAGGCTTTCTTT
CASAAEGMREAFF
>TRBJ2-3|TRBV24-1|TRBD2|NA
TGTGCCGTGAGCCGGGGCGGGGGTAGCACAGATACGCAGTATTTT
CAVSRGGGSTDTQYF
>TRBJ2-7|TRBV2|NA|NA
TGTGCCAGCAGCCGACAGATCGCTGCAGGCTACGAGCAGTACTTC
CASSRQIAAGYEQYF
>TRBJ1-2|TRBV18|TRBD1|NA
TGTGCCAGTACTGACCGGGACAGGGTTAACTATGGCTACACCTTC
CASTDRDRVNYGYTF
>TRBJ1-2|TRBV5-6|NA|NA
TGTGCCAGCAGCTTGAGGACAGTAGGCTACACCTTC
CASSLRTVGYTF
>TRBJ1-1|TRBV11-2|NA|NA
TGTGCCAGCAGCCAGACTGAAGCTTTCTTT
CASSQTEAFF
>TRBJ1-3|TRBV5-1|NA|NA
TGCGCCAGTAGCTTCCTCGGACAGTTAGGAAACACCATATATTTT
CASSFLGQLGNTIYF
>TRBJ2-7|TRBV28|NA|NA
TGTGCCAGCAGTTTAGGGCGATACAGACACTCCTACGAGCAGTACTTC
CASSLGRYRHSYEQYF
>TRBJ1-2|TRBV11-3|TRBD1|once
TGTGCCAGCAGCCCTGGGACAGGGGCTCGGAATGGCTACACCTTC
CASSPGTGARNGYTF
>TRBJ2-2|TRBV5-8|NA|NA
TGTGCCAGCAGCTTGCGCCAGGGGCGGACCGGGGAGCTGTTTTTT
CASSLRQGRTGELFF
>TRBJ1-2|TRBV7-8|TRBD1|few
TGTGCCAGCAGCCACGACAGGGTCTATGGCTACACCTTC
CASSHDRVYGYTF
>TRBJ2-7|TRBV11-2|NA|NA
TGTGCCAGCAGCCCCCTGTTGCTAGCGACCTCCTACGAGCAGTACTTC
CASSPLLLATSYEQYF
>TRBJ2-1|TRBV24-1|TRBD2|NA
TGTGCCACCAGTGGTAGGACTAGAGGTGAGCAGTTCTTC
CATSGRTRGEQFF
>TRBJ1-2|TRBV7-3|NA|few
TGTGCCAGCAGCTTAACGGTCCAGGATGGCTACACCTTC
CASSLTVQDGYTF